Listed below are T cell receptor beta chains from one sample, sequenced in a study of CD8 T cells in Susac syndrome. TCRdb fed the immunoSEQ multiplex PCR reads into MiXCR, producing one record per CDR3 protein. The data show under 200,000 distinct CDR3 sequences, 75% to 95% seen once. The sample comprised CD4+ T cells from PBMCs. The receptors here all came from a human donor with Susac syndrome. The CDR3 runs from the conserved cysteine through the conserved F or W. The order of the fields is J gene, D gene, V gene, clone size, CDR3 protein, CDR3 DNA. The D gene is left open where the match is weak. Rows give clone size only sometimes, using once, few, many, or a class for an expanded clone.

>TRBJ2-1|-|TRBV12-3/TRBV12-4|-
CASSTLLGNNEQFF
TGTGCCAGCAGTACACTATTGGGTAACAATGAGCAGTTCTTC
>TRBJ1-1|TRBD1|TRBV27|once
CASSLTGVHGTEAFF
TGTGCCAGCAGTTTGACAGGGGTTCATGGCACTGAAGCTTTCTTT
>TRBJ2-1|-|TRBV5-1|-
CASSQAAYRNNEQFF
TGCGCCAGCAGCCAAGCCGCCTACAGAAACAATGAGCAGTTCTTC
>TRBJ2-7|TRBD1|TRBV19|-
CASSADRDREQYF
TGTGCCAGTAGCGCGGACAGGGATCGCGAGCAGTACTTC
>TRBJ2-1|-|TRBV9|-
CASSVASTTSYNEQFF
TGTGCCAGCAGCGTAGCCTCTACCACTTCCTACAATGAGCAGTTCTTC
>TRBJ2-1|TRBD1|TRBV5-1|-
CASRTGGDNEQFF
TGCGCCAGCAGGACAGGGGGGGACAATGAGCAGTTCTTC
>TRBJ1-2|-|TRBV29-1|-
CSVEEYRDGYTF
TGCAGCGTTGAAGAGTACAGGGATGGCTACACCTTC
>TRBJ2-1|TRBD2|TRBV18|-
CASSPFKRGSFHNEQFF
TGTGCCAGCTCACCATTTAAACGCGGGAGCTTCCACAATGAGCAGTTCTTC
>TRBJ1-5|-|TRBV9|-
CASSEGSLGQPQHF
TGTGCCAGCAGCGAAGGGAGTTTGGGTCAGCCCCAGCATTTT
>TRBJ2-7|TRBD1|TRBV30|-
CAWSVPGQGSYEQYF
TGTGCCTGGAGTGTTCCGGGACAGGGCTCCTACGAGCAGTACTTC
>TRBJ1-5|TRBD1|TRBV19|-
CASRDRSNQPQHF
TGTGCCAGTAGGGACAGGTCCAATCAGCCCCAGCATTTT
>TRBJ1-2|-|TRBV20-1|-
CSARLGRANYGYTF
TGCAGTGCTAGACTCGGCAGGGCTAACTATGGCTACACCTTC
>TRBJ1-5|TRBD1|TRBV9|once
CASSGGTVGQPQHF
TGTGCCAGCAGCGGAGGGACAGTCGGTCAGCCCCAGCATTTT
>TRBJ2-1|-|TRBV5-1|once
CASSLSGGRSYNEQFF
TGCGCCAGCAGCTTGTCTGGGGGACGCTCCTACAATGAGCAGTTCTTC
>TRBJ2-1|-|TRBV2|-
CASSERRLDEQFF
TGTGCCAGCAGTGAACGGCGACTGGATGAGCAGTTCTTC
>TRBJ2-7|-|TRBV5-1|-
CASSLPTEAYEQYF
TGCGCCAGCAGCCTCCCGACGGAAGCCTACGAGCAGTACTTC
>TRBJ2-5|-|TRBV24-1|-
CATSDDRETQYF
TGTGCCACCAGTGATGACAGGGAGACCCAGTACTTC
>TRBJ2-7|TRBD1|TRBV20-1|-
CSASLDRGSYEQYF
TGCAGTGCTAGTCTGGACAGGGGGTCCTACGAGCAGTACTTC
>TRBJ1-2|-|TRBV28|-
CASSGGFDGYTF
TGTGCCAGCAGTGGGGGCTTTGATGGCTACACCTTC
>TRBJ1-2|-|TRBV29-1|-
CSVEGGSYNYGYTF
TGCAGCGTTGAGGGGGGATCTTATAACTATGGCTACACCTTC
>TRBJ2-5|-|TRBV18|once
CASSPPTVQETQYF
TGTGCCAGCTCACCACCGACAGTCCAAGAGACCCAGTACTTC
>TRBJ2-3|TRBD2|TRBV7-9|-
CASSLGGRVADTQYF
TGTGCCAGCAGCTTGGGCGGGAGAGTAGCAGATACGCAGTATTTT
>TRBJ1-2|-|TRBV27|once
CAQPRPGAGYGYTF
TGTGCCCAGCCCCGCCCCGGGGCAGGCTATGGCTACACCTTC
>TRBJ2-1|-|TRBV20-1|-
CSARAGASSYNEQFF
TGCAGTGCTAGAGCGGGCGCAAGCTCCTACAATGAGCAGTTCTTC
>TRBJ1-2|-|TRBV7-9|-
CASSRAADGYTF
TGTGCCAGCAGCCGGGCAGCCGATGGCTACACCTTC
>TRBJ1-2|TRBD1|TRBV30|-
CAWSVLATGSGYTF
TGTGCCTGGAGTGTACTGGCGACAGGGAGCGGCTACACCTTC
>TRBJ2-1|-|TRBV29-1|-
CSVRDGYNEQFF
TGCAGCGTGCGGGACGGATACAATGAGCAGTTCTTC
>TRBJ2-1|-|TRBV7-2|-
CASSLVLLNEQFF
TGTGCCAGCAGCTTAGTTTTGCTAAATGAGCAGTTCTTC
>TRBJ2-7|-|TRBV4-2|-
CASSQSGEALYEQYF
TGTGCCAGCAGCCAATCGGGGGAGGCCCTCTACGAGCAGTACTTC
>TRBJ2-3|TRBD2|TRBV7-9|-
CASSRGTIHVDTQYF
TGTGCCAGCAGCCGAGGGACTATACACGTAGATACGCAGTATTTT
>TRBJ1-1|-|TRBV7-9|-
CASSLAQRMRAFF
TGTGCCAGCAGCTTAGCGCAGAGGATGAGGGCTTTCTTT
>TRBJ2-5|TRBD2|TRBV20-1|-
CSALVGTSGGETQYF
TGCAGTGCTTTAGTCGGGACTAGCGGGGGTGAGACCCAGTACTTC
>TRBJ1-5|-|TRBV4-1|-
CASSQASIGNQPQHF
TGCGCCAGCAGCCAAGCCAGCATTGGGAATCAGCCCCAGCATTTT
>TRBJ1-1|-|TRBV7-2|-
CASSPREGTEAFF
TGTGCCAGCTCGCCCAGGGAGGGCACTGAAGCTTTCTTT
>TRBJ2-7|TRBD1|TRBV24-1|-
CATSVFFPGQPNSYEQYF
TGTGCCACCAGTGTCTTTTTCCCGGGACAGCCAAACTCCTACGAGCAGTACTTC
>TRBJ1-1|-|TRBV6-5|once
CASQRQESTEAFF
TGTGCCAGCCAGCGGCAGGAGAGCACTGAAGCTTTCTTT
>TRBJ2-1|TRBD2|TRBV28|-
CASSDGLAGGINEQFF
TGTGCCAGCAGTGACGGACTAGCGGGAGGGATCAATGAGCAGTTCTTC
>TRBJ1-1|-|TRBV6-5|-
CASGNTEAFF
TGTGCCAGCGGGAACACTGAAGCTTTCTTT
>TRBJ1-5|-|TRBV6-5|-
CASSYGLPGLNQPQHF
TGTGCCAGCAGTTACGGGCTCCCGGGGCTCAATCAGCCCCAGCATTTT
>TRBJ2-1|-|TRBV4-1|-
CASSQDSPATSFEYNEQFF
TGCGCCAGCAGCCAAGATTCCCCGGCTACTAGTTTCGAATACAATGAGCAGTTCTTC
>TRBJ2-7|-|TRBV12-3/TRBV12-4|few
CASSFRQGGGYEQYF
TGTGCCAGCAGTTTCCGACAGGGAGGAGGTTACGAGCAGTACTTC
>TRBJ2-3|-|TRBV20-1|-
CSARDQLVDTQYF
TGCAGTGCTAGAGATCAGCTAGTAGATACGCAGTATTTT
>TRBJ1-4|-|TRBV7-9|-
CASRLGGEKLFF
TGTGCCAGCAGACTCGGAGGAGAAAAACTGTTTTTT
>TRBJ1-1|TRBD1|TRBV12-3/TRBV12-4|-
CASKKTGGNTEAFF
TGTGCCAGCAAAAAGACAGGGGGGAACACTGAAGCTTTCTTT
>TRBJ1-2|-|TRBV5-4|-
CASRSSDGNYGYTF
TGTGCCAGCAGAAGCTCCGACGGCAACTATGGCTACACCTTC
>TRBJ1-4|-|TRBV20-1|-
CSARALDRGYNEKLFF
TGCAGTGCTAGGGCTTTGGACCGCGGATATAATGAAAAACTGTTTTTT
>TRBJ1-5|TRBD1|TRBV6-5|-
CASHSGQGYNQPQHF
TGTGCCAGTCATAGCGGACAGGGCTACAATCAGCCCCAGCATTTT
>TRBJ1-3|-|TRBV6-5|-
CASSYSESSGNTIYF
TGTGCCAGCAGTTACTCCGAGAGCTCTGGAAACACCATATATTTT
>TRBJ2-1|TRBD2|TRBV24-1|-
CATSERTSGIQFF
TGTGCCACCAGTGAGAGGACTAGCGGGATCCAGTTCTTC
>TRBJ2-5|-|TRBV20-1|-
CSAPDLRGGVKETQYF
TGCAGTGCTCCGGACCTGCGAGGGGGGGTAAAAGAGACCCAGTACTTC
>TRBJ2-1|TRBD2|TRBV9|-
CASSASGLYNEQFF
TGTGCCAGCAGCGCTAGCGGGCTCTACAATGAGCAGTTCTTC
>TRBJ1-2|-|TRBV7-8|-
CASSLSGVNGYTF
TGTGCCAGCAGCTTATCAGGGGTGAATGGCTACACCTTC
>TRBJ2-3|-|TRBV3-1|-
CASSQYTGVITDTQYF
TGTGCCAGCAGCCAATATACGGGGGTGATCACAGATACGCAGTATTTT
>TRBJ2-7|TRBD1|TRBV2|once
CASATGGGYEQYF
TGTGCCAGCGCTACAGGGGGCGGGTACGAGCAGTACTTC
>TRBJ2-7|-|TRBV6-1|few
CASSRTDSYEQYF
TGTGCCAGCAGCAGGACAGACTCCTACGAGCAGTACTTC